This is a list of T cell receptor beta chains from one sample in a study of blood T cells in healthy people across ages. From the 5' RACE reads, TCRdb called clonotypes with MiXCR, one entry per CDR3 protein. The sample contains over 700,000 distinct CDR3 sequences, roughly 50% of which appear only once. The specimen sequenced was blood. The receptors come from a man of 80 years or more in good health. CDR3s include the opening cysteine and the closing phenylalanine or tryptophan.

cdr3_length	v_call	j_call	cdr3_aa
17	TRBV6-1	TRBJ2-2	CASSRTTGPTNTGELFF
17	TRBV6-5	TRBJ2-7	CASSYGTSGRTSYEQYF
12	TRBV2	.	CAKRLAGDEQYF
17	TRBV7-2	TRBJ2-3	CASSLRGAGLGTDTQYF
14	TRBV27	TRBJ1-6	CASRSSEPNSPLHF
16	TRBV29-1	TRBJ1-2	CSVEASGGTGAYGYTF
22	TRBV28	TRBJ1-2	CASSSLIGTGTHPTIDNYGYTF
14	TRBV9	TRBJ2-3	CASSPTSLTDTQYF
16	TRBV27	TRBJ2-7	CASSLRGRIGDYEQYF
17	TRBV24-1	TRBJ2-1	CATSDPSGAGGYNEQFF
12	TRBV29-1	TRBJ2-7	CSVGTVGIEQYF
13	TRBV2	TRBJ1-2	CASTPSMNYGYTF
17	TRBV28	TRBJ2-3	CASSLPPLGDRTDTQYF
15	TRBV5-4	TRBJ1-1	CASSDGTGGNTEAFF
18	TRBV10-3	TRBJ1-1	CAISEGGTGRSMNTEAFF
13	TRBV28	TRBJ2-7	CASSSVQVYEQYF